This TCR beta chain was retrieved from a study of blood T cell repertoires in COVID-19 (dated by TCRdb to between 2020 and 2021). General notes on the study: The collaborator samples originated in the United States, Italy and Spain and spanned the acute and convalescent phases of COVID-19. The prospective study material was composed of cDNA or gDNA derived from T cells, B-cell-depleted T cells, or PBMCs. Deeply sampled blood TCRbeta repertoires from subjects exposed to, actively infected with, or recovered from COVID-19 were included in the dataset. The repertoires were released in a freely available public database meant as a resource for research on the immune response to SARS-CoV-2. The samples were drawn from two sources: the first 160 participants of the ongoing ImmuneRACE study, and over 950 subjects contributed by 6 global collaborators. Sample metadata almost always included a de-identified subject ID, COVID-19 status, age in years and sex. Where available, HLA class I and class II types were obtained from metadata supplied by the sample provider rather than from assay-based typing.

General findings and caveats noted by the study authors: The quantity of clinical and demographic metadata differed by source and by participant and was supplied without curation.

TCRbeta CDR3 regions were amplified from genomic DNA using the immunoSEQ Assay, a bias-controlled multiplex PCR. The original pipeline was this. Nucleated cell counts per sample were estimated from amplification of reference gene primers within the assay. To quantify the absolute abundance of each unique TCRbeta CDR3 rearrangement, sequence reads were collapsed and filtered. For each sample, productive Simpson clonality was calculated as the square root of Simpson's diversity index over productive rearrangements. TCRdb took this table from immuneACCESS and kept in-frame rearrangements with V and J called. Such tables lack part of the clones; where checked against another copy, unresolved V genes explain under half of the gap, and the rest is unexplained. The DNA was the basis for D and trimming; V, J and clone size are from that table. For this sample the table gives about 240,000 clones, of which nearly 85% were detected only once. The ten top clones hold around 5.5% of the sample.

Worth noting for this clone: Its antigen target is currently unknown. Base qualities are not at hand, and no much larger clone is one base apart.

Whole blood was collected in K2EDTA tubes by collaborating institutions according to the institutions' own protocols. For TCRbeta analysis, collaborators shipped samples in one of three forms: frozen whole blood, isolated PBMCs, or DNA extracted from either of those sample types. The sample consisted of peripheral blood. This clonotype originated in a human donor in a cohort sampled during active COVID-19.

CDR3 reads: CASSYFGGNWDYGYTF. The sequence in DNA is TGTGCCAGCAGTTACTTCGGGGGGAACTGGGACTATGGCTACACCTTC. The rearranged chain carries TRBV6-5 and TRBJ1-2, and TRBD1 may be the D gene, going by 5 matching bases. The CDR3 starts with the cysteine, ends with the phenylalanine, and has 16 residues. Just the 48-base CDR3 DNA is kept, in frame starting at base 1. V and J lose 1 base and 3 bases, and a span of 15 bases separates them. The germline V gene specifies MNHEY as CDR1 and SVGAGI as CDR2.